Reported below is one T cell receptor beta chain. Clones were sequenced by immunoSEQ multiplex PCR, and TCRdb holds only the in-frame ones, with some missing. The sample has tens of thousands of clones, under 90% seen once. This CDR3 has 14 residues. CDR1 SNHLY and CDR2 FYNNEI come from the germline V gene. The V end was cut by 2 bases, the J end by 3 bases, with 10 bases between. The sample originates from a study of blood T cell repertoires in COVID-19. About the research overall: COVID-19 samples, acute and convalescent, were from the United States, Italy and Spain.

Specimen: peripheral blood. This chain joins TRBV2 and TRBJ1-2; D gene uncertain. The source of this sequence is a woman at least 80 years old with COVID-19, enrolled during active disease. The CDR3, as DNA: TGTGCCAGCAGTGAAAACGGGATGGACTATGGCTACACCTTC. Residues: CASSENGMDYGYTF.